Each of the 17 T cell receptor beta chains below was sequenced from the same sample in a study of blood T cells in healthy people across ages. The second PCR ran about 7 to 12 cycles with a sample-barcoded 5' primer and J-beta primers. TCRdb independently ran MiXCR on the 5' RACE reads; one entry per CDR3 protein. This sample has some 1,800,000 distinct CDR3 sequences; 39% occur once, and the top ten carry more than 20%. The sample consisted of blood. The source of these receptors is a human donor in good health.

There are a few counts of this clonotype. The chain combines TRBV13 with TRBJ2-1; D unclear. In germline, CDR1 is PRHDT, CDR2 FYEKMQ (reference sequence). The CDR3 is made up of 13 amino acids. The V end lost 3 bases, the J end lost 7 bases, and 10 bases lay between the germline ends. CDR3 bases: TGTGCCAGCAGCTTCTCGGGTGAAAATGAGCAGTTCTTC. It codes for CASSFSGENEQFF.

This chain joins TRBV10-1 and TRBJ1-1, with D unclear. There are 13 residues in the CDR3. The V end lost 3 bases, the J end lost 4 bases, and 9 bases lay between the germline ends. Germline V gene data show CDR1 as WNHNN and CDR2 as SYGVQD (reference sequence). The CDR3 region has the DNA TGCGCCAGCAGTGATGGTAGGGTCACTGAAGCTTTCTTT. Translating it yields CASSDGRVTEAFF.

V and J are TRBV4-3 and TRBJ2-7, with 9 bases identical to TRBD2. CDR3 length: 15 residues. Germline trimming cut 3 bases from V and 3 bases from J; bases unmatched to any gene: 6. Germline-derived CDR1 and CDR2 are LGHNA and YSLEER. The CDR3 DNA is TGCGCCAGCAGCCAGGCTAGCGGGGCCGGCTACGAGCAGTACTTC. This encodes CASSQASGAGYEQYF.

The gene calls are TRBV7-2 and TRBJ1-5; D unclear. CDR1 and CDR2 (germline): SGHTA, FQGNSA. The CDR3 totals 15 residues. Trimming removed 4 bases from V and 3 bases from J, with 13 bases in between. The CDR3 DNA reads TGTGCCAGCAGCTCCCAGATCGGGGACAATCAGCCCCAGCATTTT. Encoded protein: CASSSQIGDNQPQHF.

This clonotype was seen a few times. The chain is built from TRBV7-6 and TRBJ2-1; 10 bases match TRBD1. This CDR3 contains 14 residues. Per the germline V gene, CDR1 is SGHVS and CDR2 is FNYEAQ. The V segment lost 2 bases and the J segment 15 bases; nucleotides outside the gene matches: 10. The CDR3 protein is CASSLSGTGVGWFF. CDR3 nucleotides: TGTGCCAGCAGCTTATCCGGGACAGGGGTCGGTTGGTTCTTC.

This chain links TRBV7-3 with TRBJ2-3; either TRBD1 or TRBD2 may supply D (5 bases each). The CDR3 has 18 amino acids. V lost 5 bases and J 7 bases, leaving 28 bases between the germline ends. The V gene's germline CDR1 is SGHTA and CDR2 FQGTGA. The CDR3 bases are TGTGCCAGCAGCCACCAAGAACCGGGACCGAGATTTACATATACGCAGTATTTT. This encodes CASSHQEPGPRFTYTQYF. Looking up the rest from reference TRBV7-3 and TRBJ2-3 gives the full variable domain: GAGVSQTPSNKVTEKGKYVELRCDPISGHTALYWYRQSLGQGPEFLIYFQGTGAADDSGLPNDRFFAVRPEGSVSTLKIQRTERGDSAVYLCASSHQEPGPRFTYTQYFGPGTRLTVL.

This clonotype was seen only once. CDR3 loop: CASAQGAEAFF. DNA of the CDR3: TGTGCCAGCGCCCAGGGGGCGGAAGCTTTCTTT. The chain uses TRBV18 and TRBJ1-1, with 8 bases aligning to TRBD1. Trimming cost V 8 bases and J 8 bases; bases outside gene matches: 4. In germline, CDR1 is KGHSH, CDR2 LQKENI. There are 11 residues in the CDR3.

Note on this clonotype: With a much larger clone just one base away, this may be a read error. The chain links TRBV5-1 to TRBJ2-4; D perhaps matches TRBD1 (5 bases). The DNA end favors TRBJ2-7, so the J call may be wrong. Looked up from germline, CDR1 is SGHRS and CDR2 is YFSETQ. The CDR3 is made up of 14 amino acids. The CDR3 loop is CASSLLDTQYEQYF. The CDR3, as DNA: TGCGCCAGCAGCTTGCTGGACACACAATACGAGCAGTACTTC.

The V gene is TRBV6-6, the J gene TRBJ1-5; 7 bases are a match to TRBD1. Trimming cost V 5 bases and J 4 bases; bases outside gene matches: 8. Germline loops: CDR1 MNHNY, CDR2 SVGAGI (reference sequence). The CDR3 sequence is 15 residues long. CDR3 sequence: CASSMRQGGNQPQHF. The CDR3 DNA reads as TGTGCCAGCAGTATGAGACAGGGTGGGAATCAGCCCCAGCATTTT.

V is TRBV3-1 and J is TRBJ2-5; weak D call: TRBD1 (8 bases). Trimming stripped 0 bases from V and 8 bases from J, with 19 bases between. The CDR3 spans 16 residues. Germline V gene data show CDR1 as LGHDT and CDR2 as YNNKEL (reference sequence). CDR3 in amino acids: CASSQERQGTNRTQYF. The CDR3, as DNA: TGTGCCAGCAGCCAAGAACGACAGGGGACTAACCGTACCCAGTACTTC.

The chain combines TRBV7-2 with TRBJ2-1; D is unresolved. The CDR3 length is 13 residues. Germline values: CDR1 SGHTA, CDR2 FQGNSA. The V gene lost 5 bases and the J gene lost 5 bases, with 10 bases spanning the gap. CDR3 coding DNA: TGTGCCAGCAGCCCCAGTAGCCACAATGAGCAGTTCTTC. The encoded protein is CASSPSSHNEQFF.

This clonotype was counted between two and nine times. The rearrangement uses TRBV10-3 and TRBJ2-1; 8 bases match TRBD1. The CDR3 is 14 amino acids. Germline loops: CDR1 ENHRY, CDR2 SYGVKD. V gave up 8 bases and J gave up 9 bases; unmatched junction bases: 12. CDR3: CAIARGTGVGEQFF. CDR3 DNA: TGTGCCATCGCGAGGGGGACAGGCGTGGGTGAGCAGTTCTTC.

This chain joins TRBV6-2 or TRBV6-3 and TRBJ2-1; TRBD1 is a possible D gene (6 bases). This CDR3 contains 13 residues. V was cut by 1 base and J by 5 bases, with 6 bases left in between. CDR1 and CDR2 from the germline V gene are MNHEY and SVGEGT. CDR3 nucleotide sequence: TGTGCCAGCAGTTACTGGGACAACAATGAGCAGTTCTTC. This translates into CASSYWDNNEQFF.

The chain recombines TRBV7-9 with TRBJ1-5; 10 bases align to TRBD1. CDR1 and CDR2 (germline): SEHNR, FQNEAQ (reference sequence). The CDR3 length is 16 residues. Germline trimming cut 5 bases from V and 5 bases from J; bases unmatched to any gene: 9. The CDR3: CASSAGDRGYDQPQHF. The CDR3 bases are TGTGCCAGCAGCGCTGGGGACAGGGGTTATGATCAGCCCCAGCATTTT.

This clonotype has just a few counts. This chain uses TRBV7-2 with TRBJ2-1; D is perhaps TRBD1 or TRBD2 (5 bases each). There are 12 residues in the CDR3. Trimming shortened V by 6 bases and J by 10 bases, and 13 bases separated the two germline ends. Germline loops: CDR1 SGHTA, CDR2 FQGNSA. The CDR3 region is CASSLSGSEQFF. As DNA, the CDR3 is TGTGCCAGCAGTTTATCAGGGAGCGAGCAGTTCTTC.

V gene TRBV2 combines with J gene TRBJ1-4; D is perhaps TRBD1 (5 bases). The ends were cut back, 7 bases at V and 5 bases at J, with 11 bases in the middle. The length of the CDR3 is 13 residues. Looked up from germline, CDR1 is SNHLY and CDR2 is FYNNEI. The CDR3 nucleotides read TGTGCCAGCAATCAGGGCCTAAATGAAAAACTGTTTTTT. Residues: CASNQGLNEKLFF.

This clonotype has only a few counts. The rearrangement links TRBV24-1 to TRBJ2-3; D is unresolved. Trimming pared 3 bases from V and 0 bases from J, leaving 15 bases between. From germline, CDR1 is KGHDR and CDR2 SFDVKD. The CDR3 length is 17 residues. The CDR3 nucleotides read TGTGCCACCAGTGATCTACCCTTTCGGGCTAGCACAGATACGCAGTATTTT. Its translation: CATSDLPFRASTDTQYF.